The 11 T cell receptor beta chains given below trace back to one sample, sequenced in a study of blood T cell repertoires in COVID-19. Assay used: immunoSEQ multiplex PCR; TCRdb lists only in-frame clones, some missing. The sample lists roughly 100,000 clones; about 90% were seen once. Source material: peripheral blood. The receptors originated from a human donor with active COVID-19. The donor label of this sample is uncertain.

The chain combines TRBV4-2 with TRBJ2-1; tentatively, D is TRBD2 (7 bases). CDR3 length: 16 residues. Germline values: CDR1 LGHNA, CDR2 YNFKEQ. Trimming took 4 bases from V and 10 from J, leaving 23 bases between them. In nucleotides, the CDR3 is TGTGCCAGCAGCCCCTTAGCGGGCCCCGAGGGGGAGGAGCAGTTCTTC. Translating it yields CASSPLAGPEGEEQFF.

The chain has TRBV4-1 and TRBJ2-5; TRBD2 aligns across 15 bases. Trimming cost V 4 bases and J 4 bases; bases outside gene matches: 4. The V gene's germline CDR1 is MGHRA and CDR2 YSYEKL. This CDR3 is 16 amino acids long. Here the CDR3 DNA reads TGCGCCAGCAGCCGAGGACTAGCGGGGGGGTCAGAGACCCAGTACTTC. Its protein is CASSRGLAGGSETQYF.

The chain is built from TRBV5-1 and TRBJ2-7, with D hard to call. The CDR3 extends over 15 amino acids. V was clipped by 0 bases and J by 0 bases, with 10 bases between them. Per germline, CDR1 SGHRS and CDR2 YFSETQ. In DNA form, the CDR3 reads TGCGCCAGCAGCTTGGCGGCAGGCTACTCCTACGAGCAGTACTTC. Protein sequence: CASSLAAGYSYEQYF.

The V and J genes are TRBV21-1 and TRBJ2-7; the table's D call TRBD1 went unverified against the DNA. TRBV21-1 is a recognized pseudogene. There are 13 residues in the CDR3. The DNA of the CDR3 is TGTGCCAGCAGATCTGACAGGGGGATGGAGCAGTACTTC. Residues: CASRSDRGMEQYF.

This chain uses TRBV20-1 with TRBJ2-7; TRBD1 is a possible D gene (6 bases). The CDR3 is 11 amino acids. The V end lost 6 bases, the J end lost 2 bases, and 8 bases lay between the germline ends. Germline V CDR1 and CDR2: DFQATT, SNEGSKA (reference sequence). CDR3 sequence: CSAQGTYEQYF. In DNA form, the CDR3 reads TGCAGTGCCCAGGGGACCTACGAGCAGTACTTC.

The chain carries TRBV6-1 and TRBJ2-3; D is possibly TRBD1 (5 bases). Trimming pared 2 bases from V and 6 bases from J, leaving 15 bases between. Germline-derived CDR1 and CDR2 are MNHNS and SASEGT. This CDR3 region has 15 residues. Written as DNA, the CDR3 is TGTGCCAGCAGTGAAAGGGGATTTGGTATGGATACGCAGTATTTT. Protein product: CASSERGFGMDTQYF.

CDR3 residues: CASRQGFLNTGELFF. The CDR3 DNA follows: TGTGCCAGCAGACAGGGGTTCTTAAACACCGGGGAGCTGTTTTTT. V is TRBV6-5 and J is TRBJ2-2; 7 nucleotides agree with TRBD1. The CDR3 is made up of 15 amino acids. V was clipped by 6 bases and J by 2 bases; unmatched bases: 6. Germline V lookup: CDR1 MNHEY, CDR2 SVGAGI.

The genes are TRBV5-1 and TRBJ2-1, with TRBD2 matching 8 bases. Germline lookup yields CDR1 SGHRS and CDR2 YFSETQ. This CDR3 is 16 amino acids long. V was clipped by 1 base and J by 3 bases; unmatched bases: 6. The CDR3 DNA reads TGCGCCAGCAGCTTGATCGGGGGGGCTGTCTACAATGAGCAGTTCTTC. It translates to CASSLIGGAVYNEQFF. The variable domain in full, with the rest retrieved from reference TRBV5-1 and TRBJ2-1, is KAGVTQTPRYLIKTRGQQVTLSCSPISGHRSVSWYQQTPGQGLQFLFEYFSETQRNKGNFPGRFSGRQFSNSRSEMNVSTLELGDSALYLCASSLIGGAVYNEQFFGPGTRLTVL.

The sample holds one count of this clone. The J gene is TRBJ2-7, the V gene TRBV2; TRBD2 might be the D (6 bases). The V gene's germline CDR1 is SNHLY and CDR2 FYNNEI. This CDR3 spans 14 amino acids. V lost 2 bases to trimming and J lost 2 bases, with 10 bases between them. The DNA for the CDR3 is TGTGCCAGCAGTGAATGGGGGGTAACCTACGAGCAGTACTTC. As protein: CASSEWGVTYEQYF.

The rearrangement links TRBV7-3 to TRBJ1-3; possibly TRBD1 for D (5 bases). CDR1 and CDR2 (germline): SGHTA, FQGTGA. V gave up 1 base and J gave up 2 bases, with 9 bases separating them. The CDR3 runs to 15 residues. The chain's CDR3 is CASSLNRNTGNTIYF. The DNA for the CDR3 is TGTGCCAGCAGCTTAAACAGGAACACTGGAAACACCATATATTTT.

The chain joins TRBV11-2 to TRBJ2-7, with TRBD1 as a possible D gene (6 bases). Trimming shortened V by 9 bases and J by 3 bases, and 21 bases separated the two germline ends. This CDR3 is 15 amino acids long. Germline V lookup: CDR1 SGHAT, CDR2 FQNNGV. CDR3 residues: CASRESGGQLYEQYF. For the CDR3, the DNA is TGTGCCAGTCGCGAGAGCGGCGGACAGCTCTACGAGCAGTACTTC.